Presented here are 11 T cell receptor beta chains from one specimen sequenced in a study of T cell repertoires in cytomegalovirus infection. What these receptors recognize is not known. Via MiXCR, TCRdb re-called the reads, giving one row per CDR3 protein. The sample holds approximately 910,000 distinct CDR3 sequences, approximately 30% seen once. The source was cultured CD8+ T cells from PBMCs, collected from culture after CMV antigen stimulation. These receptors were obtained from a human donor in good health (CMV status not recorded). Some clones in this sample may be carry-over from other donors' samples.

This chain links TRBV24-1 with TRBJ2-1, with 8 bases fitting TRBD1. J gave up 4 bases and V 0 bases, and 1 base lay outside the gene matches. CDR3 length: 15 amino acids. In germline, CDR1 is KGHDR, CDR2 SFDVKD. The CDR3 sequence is CATSDLGQGYNEQFF. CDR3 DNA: TGTGCCACCAGTGATTTGGGACAGGGTTACAATGAGCAGTTCTTC.

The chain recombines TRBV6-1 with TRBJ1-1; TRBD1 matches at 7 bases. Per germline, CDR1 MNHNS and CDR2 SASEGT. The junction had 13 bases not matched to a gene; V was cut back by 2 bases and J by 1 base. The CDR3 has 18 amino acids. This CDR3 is CASSEHAGGYRKNTEAFF. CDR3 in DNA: TGTGCCAGCAGTGAACACGCAGGGGGATACAGAAAGAACACTGAAGCTTTCTTT.

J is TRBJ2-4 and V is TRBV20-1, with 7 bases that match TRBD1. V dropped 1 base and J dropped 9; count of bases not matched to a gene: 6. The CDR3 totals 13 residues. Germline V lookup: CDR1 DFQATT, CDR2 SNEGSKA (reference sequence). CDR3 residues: CSARGQGSVIQYF. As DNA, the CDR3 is TGCAGTGCTAGAGGACAGGGTTCGGTCATTCAGTACTTC.

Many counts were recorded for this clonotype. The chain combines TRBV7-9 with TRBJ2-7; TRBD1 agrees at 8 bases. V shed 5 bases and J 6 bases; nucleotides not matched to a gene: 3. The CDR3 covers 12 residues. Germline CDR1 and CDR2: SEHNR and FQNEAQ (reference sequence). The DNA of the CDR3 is TGTGCCAGCAGCAGTACAGGGGGCGAGCAGTACGTC. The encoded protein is CASSSTGGEQYV.

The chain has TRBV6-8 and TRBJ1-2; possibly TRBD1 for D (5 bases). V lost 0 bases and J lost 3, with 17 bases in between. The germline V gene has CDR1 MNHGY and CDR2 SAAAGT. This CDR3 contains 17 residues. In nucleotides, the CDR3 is TGTGCCAGCAGTTACTCGGTTTGGAAGGGGCCCTACTATGGCTACACCTTC. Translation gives CASSYSVWKGPYYGYTF.

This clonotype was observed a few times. The CDR3 is CSARDGELAGLYEQYF. CDR3 DNA: TGCAGTGCTAGAGATGGAGAACTAGCGGGGCTGTACGAGCAGTACTTC. The chain combines TRBV20-1 with TRBJ2-7; 10 nucleotides match TRBD2. The V and J ends lost 0 bases and 4 bases, in that order; junction bases with no gene match: 9. There are 16 residues in the CDR3. Germline V gene sequence: CDR1 DFQATT, CDR2 SNEGSKA (reference sequence).

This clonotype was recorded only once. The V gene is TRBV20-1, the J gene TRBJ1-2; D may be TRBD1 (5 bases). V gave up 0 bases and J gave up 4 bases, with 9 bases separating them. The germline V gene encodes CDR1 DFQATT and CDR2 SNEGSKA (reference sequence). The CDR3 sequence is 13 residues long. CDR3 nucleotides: TGCAGTGCTAGAGATTGGGACGGCTATGGCTACACCTTC. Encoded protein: CSARDWDGYGYTF.

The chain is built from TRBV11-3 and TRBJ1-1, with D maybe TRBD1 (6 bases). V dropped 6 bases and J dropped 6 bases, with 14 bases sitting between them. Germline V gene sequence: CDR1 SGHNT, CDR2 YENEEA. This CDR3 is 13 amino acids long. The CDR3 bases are TGTGCCAGCAGATCCAACAGGGTCCCTGAAGCTTTCTTT. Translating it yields CASRSNRVPEAFF.

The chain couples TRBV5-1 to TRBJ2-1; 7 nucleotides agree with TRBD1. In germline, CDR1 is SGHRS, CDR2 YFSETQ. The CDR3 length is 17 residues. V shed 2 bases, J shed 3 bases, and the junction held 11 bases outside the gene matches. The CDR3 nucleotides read TGCGCCAGCAGCTTAGCAGGGGGACACCCTATCTACAATGAGCAGTTCTTC. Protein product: CASSLAGGHPIYNEQFF.

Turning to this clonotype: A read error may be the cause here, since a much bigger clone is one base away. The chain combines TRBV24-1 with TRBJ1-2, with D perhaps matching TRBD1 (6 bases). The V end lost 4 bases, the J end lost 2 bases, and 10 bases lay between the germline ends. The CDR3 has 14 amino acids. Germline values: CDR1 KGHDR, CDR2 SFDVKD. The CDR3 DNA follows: TGTGCCACCAGTGACACAGGACAGAACTATGGCTACACCTTC. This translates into CATSDTGQNYGYTF.

CDR3 sequence reads: CASSSVTSGVGDEQFF. CDR3 nucleotide sequence: TGTGCCAGCAGTTCCGTGACTAGCGGGGTGGGGGATGAGCAGTTCTTC. This chain joins TRBV6-8 and TRBJ2-1; 11 bases map to TRBD2. Germline V lookup: CDR1 MNHGY, CDR2 SAAAGT. V lost 4 bases, J lost 8 bases, and 10 bases stayed unmatched. There are 16 residues in the CDR3.